Here is one T cell receptor (beta chain) with its context. The antigen is unknown. Germline V gene data show CDR1 as SGHRS and CDR2 as YFSETQ. V was clipped by 8 bases and J by 3 bases, with 14 bases between them. CDR3 length equals 13 residues. The data belong to a study of T-cell memory formation after mild COVID-19. Study information: The study found TCR clusters largely donor specific. Findings and caveats of the study: In pre-infection memory, a portion of responding clones appeared, which suggested that cross-reactive memory joined. SARS-CoV-2 specificity was not confirmed for second-wave clones peaking on day 37.

TCRdb re-analysed the 5' RACE reads in MiXCR, keeping a single row per CDR3 protein. The sample holds about 350,000 distinct CDR3 sequences, more than 20% seen once. The specimen sequenced was PBMCs or a T cell subset sorted from them (not recorded which). The receptor comes from a young man who had mild COVID-19 (a few samples of this study predate the infection). Cell type and time point are not known. The rearrangement links TRBV5-1 to TRBJ1-1; possible D gene TRBD1, 5 bases. The CDR3 here is CASMGQVDTEAFF. CDR3 sequence (DNA): TGCGCCAGTATGGGGCAGGTCGACACTGAAGCTTTCTTT.